The rows below give T cell receptor beta chains drawn from one sample of a study of HIV-infected patients and healthy controls. TCRdb redid the calling of the 5' RACE reads with MiXCR, one entry per CDR3 protein. The sample lists around 11,000 distinct CDR3 sequences; roughly a tenth were seen once. The sample in question was blood, obtained before antiretroviral therapy. These receptors all stem from an adult with HIV infection. Both conserved end residues are part of each CDR3. The order of the fields is J gene, D gene, V gene, CDR3 length, clone size, CDR3 DNA, CDR3 protein. The D gene is left open where the match is weak. Clone size is stated in some rows and not others, as once, few, many or a class when expanded.

TRBJ2-7,TRBD1,TRBV7-6,13,medium-sized,TGTGCCAGCAGCTCCAGGACAGGCGATGAGCAGTACTTC,CASSSRTGDEQYF
TRBJ2-2,TRBD1,TRBV29-1,15,many,TGCAGCGTTGACCCCGGGGACAGGGGGAGCGGGGAGCTGTTTTTT,CSVDPGDRGSGELFF
TRBJ2-7,.,TRBV19,15,many,TGTGCCAGTACCAAGGAGCCGGAGCTTTGCTACGAGCAGTACTTC,CASTKEPELCYEQYF
TRBJ1-1,TRBD1,TRBV7-3,17,.,TGTGCCAGCAGCTCAGAGGGACAGGGGCGGTTGAACACTGAAGCTTTCTTT,CASSSEGQGRLNTEAFF
TRBJ2-1,TRBD2,TRBV6-4,15,many,TGTGCCAGCAGTGAGGGAGGGAGCTCCTACAATGAGCAGTTCTTC,CASSEGGSSYNEQFF
TRBJ2-4,.,TRBV28,16,many,TGTGCCAGCAGTCATAATCCCCCAAGTGGTGTCCACATTCAGTACTTC,CASSHNPPSGVHIQYF
TRBJ2-3,TRBD2,TRBV5-4,16,.,TGTGCCAGCAGCTCACCGACTAGCGGTATAACAGATACGCAGTATTTT,CASSSPTSGITDTQYF
TRBJ2-5,TRBD2,TRBV12-3/TRBV12-4,14,many,TGTGCCAGCAGTTCGAATAGCGGGTTAGAGACCCAGTACTTC,CASSSNSGLETQYF
TRBJ2-7,.,TRBV11-2,15,medium-sized,TGTGCCAGCAGCCTAACCCGGGACGAGAACTACGAGCAGTACTTC,CASSLTRDENYEQYF
TRBJ1-2,.,TRBV4-1,17,.,TGCGCCAGCAGCCAAACCCCCCGGACAGCCCTGGGCTATGGCTACACCTTC,CASSQTPRTALGYGYTF
TRBJ1-4,.,TRBV7-2,15,.,TGTGCCAGCAGCCGAAATGGGGCGGGGGGTGAAAAACTGTTTTTT,CASSRNGAGGEKLFF
TRBJ1-5,.,TRBV4-2,15,many,TGTGCCAGCAGCCAAGACAGGGCGAGCAATCAGCCCCAGCATTTT,CASSQDRASNQPQHF
TRBJ2-2,TRBD1,TRBV15,21,many,TGTGCCACCAGCAGAGAAAGGACAGGTGGGGCGACGCCGGCGAACACCGGGGAGCTGTTTTTT,CATSRERTGGATPANTGELFF
TRBJ2-1,.,TRBV4-3,15,.,TGCGCCAGCAGCCCGTTCGAGTCCCCCTACAATGAGCAGTTCTTC,CASSPFESPYNEQFF
TRBJ2-2,TRBD2,TRBV4-1,18,.,TGCGCCAGCAGCCGAAAGACCCCAGCGGGGGCGTTGACCGGGGAGCTGTTTTTT,CASSRKTPAGALTGELFF
TRBJ2-1,.,TRBV6-2/TRBV6-3,14,many,TGTGCCAGCAGTTACCCTATAAACATCAATGAGCAGTTCTTC,CASSYPININEQFF
TRBJ2-1,.,TRBV15,14,many,TGTGCCACCAGCAGAGTTGGTTCAATCAATGAGCAGTTCTTC,CATSRVGSINEQFF
TRBJ2-7,.,TRBV7-7,13,many,TGTGCCAGCAGCCCCCCGGCCAGCCCGGAGCAGTACTTC,CASSPPASPEQYF
TRBJ2-5,TRBD2,TRBV12-3/TRBV12-4,14,many,TGTGCCAGCAGGCGGGAGGGCCTAGGAGAGACCCAGTACTTC,CASRREGLGETQYF
TRBJ1-5,.,TRBV19,16,.,TGTGCCAGTAGTATAGATATCGTAGGGGAGGATAGGCCCCAGCATTTT,CASSIDIVGEDRPQHF
TRBJ2-3,TRBD2,TRBV15,16,medium-sized,TGTGCCACCAGCAGATTAGCGGGAGCAGGGGAAGATACGCAGTATTTT,CATSRLAGAGEDTQYF
TRBJ2-7,TRBD2,TRBV4-3,17,many,TGCGCCAGCAGCCAAGCCATCAGCGGGGGGAGCTCCTACGAGCAGTACTTC,CASSQAISGGSSYEQYF
TRBJ2-4,.,TRBV6-5,16,medium-sized,TGTGCCAGCAGTCCCACAGGGAAATGGGCCAAAAACATTCAGTACTTC,CASSPTGKWAKNIQYF
TRBJ2-3,.,TRBV25-1,13,.,TGTGCCAGCAGTGAATTCGGGACAGATACGCAGTATTTT,CASSEFGTDTQYF
TRBJ1-1,TRBD1,TRBV5-4,15,.,TGTGCCAGCAGCTTGAAGACAGGGGGGGACACTGAAGCTTTCTTT,CASSLKTGGDTEAFF
TRBJ1-4,.,TRBV4-1,18,.,TGCGCCAGCAGCCAAGATCACCGGGGGGGGGGAACTAATGAAAAACTGTTTTTT,CASSQDHRGGGTNEKLFF
TRBJ2-5,.,TRBV7-2,14,many,TGTGCCAGCAGCTTAGGGCTATCCCAAGAGACCCAGTACTTC,CASSLGLSQETQYF
TRBJ1-5,.,TRBV10-2,14,many,TGCGCCAGCAGTGATACCCAGGGTAAGCAGCCCCAGCATTTT,CASSDTQGKQPQHF
TRBJ1-1,.,TRBV7-6,12,many,TGTGCCAGCAGCCCACGCCGGGATGAAGCTTTCTTT,CASSPRRDEAFF
TRBJ2-3,.,TRBV19,15,many,TGTGCCAGTAGAATAACTAGCCTTAGCACAGATACGCAGTATTTT,CASRITSLSTDTQYF
TRBJ2-1,TRBD2,TRBV18,14,.,TGTGCCAGTACTCGGGGGGGCTCCTACAATGAGCAGTTCTTC,CASTRGGSYNEQFF
TRBJ1-5,.,TRBV24-1,12,many,TGTGCCACCGGGGCCTTGAATCAGCCCCAGCATTTT,CATGALNQPQHF
TRBJ2-3,TRBD2,TRBV7-9,16,.,TGTGCCAGCAGCTCGTGGACTAGCAACCTCCCAGATACGCAGTATTTT,CASSSWTSNLPDTQYF
TRBJ1-1,.,TRBV6-5,14,.,TGTGCCAGCAATCGGGCAGGGGCGAACACTGAAGCTTTCTTT,CASNRAGANTEAFF
TRBJ1-1,.,TRBV7-6,15,many,TGTGCCAGCAGCTTACCCGCGGGGATGAACACTGAAGCTTTCTTT,CASSLPAGMNTEAFF
TRBJ2-5,.,TRBV2,17,many,TGTGCCAGCAGTGGGGCTTTCGGAGGACAGATCCAAGAGACCCAGTACTTC,CASSGAFGGQIQETQYF
TRBJ1-5,.,TRBV5-5,14,medium-sized,TGTGCCAGCAGCTTGGAGGGGGGCAGGATGACCCAGCATTTT,CASSLEGGRMTQHF
TRBJ2-2,.,TRBV9,12,many,TGTGCCAGCAGCGTACACCCCGGGGAGCTGTTTTTT,CASSVHPGELFF
TRBJ1-2,.,TRBV5-6,14,many,TGTGCCAGCAGTTACTGGGGCGTAGTCTATGGCTACACCTTC,CASSYWGVVYGYTF
TRBJ1-2,.,TRBV29-1,14,many,TGCAGCGCCGAAGGTGTGGGGCGGGTCTATGGCTACACCTTC,CSAEGVGRVYGYTF
TRBJ1-6,TRBD1,TRBV5-1,16,many,TGCGCCAGCAGCTTGGTCGGACAGGGAGGAGATTCACCCCTCCACTTT,CASSLVGQGGDSPLHF
TRBJ2-3,TRBD2,TRBV18,19,many,TGTGCCAGCTCACCTCTCCCACTAGCGGGGGGCTCTAGCACAGATACGCAGTATTTT,CASSPLPLAGGSSTDTQYF
TRBJ2-2,.,TRBV5-4,11,few,TGTGCCAGCAGCTTCAACGAGGAGCTGTTTTTT,CASSFNEELFF
TRBJ2-4,TRBD2,TRBV6-5,16,many,TGTGCCAGCAGCAAGACTAGCGGGAGCCTCAAAAACATTCAGTACTTC,CASSKTSGSLKNIQYF
TRBJ2-4,TRBD1,TRBV6-5,15,many,TGTGCCAGCAGCTCGACAGGGCTAGGCAAAAACATTCAGTACTTC,CASSSTGLGKNIQYF
TRBJ2-7,TRBD1,TRBV20-1,14,many,TGCAGTGCTACACCGGGACAGGGCTCTTACGAGCAGTACTTC,CSATPGQGSYEQYF
TRBJ1-1,TRBD1,TRBV6-5,12,many,TGTGCCAGCAGGTCCCAGGGGGCTGAAGCTTTCTTT,CASRSQGAEAFF